This T cell receptor beta chain was sequenced in a study of blood T cells in healthy people across ages. Each sample provided at least 6 micrograms of extracted total RNA. The use of a sample-barcoded 5' primer and a J-beta primer mix characterized a second PCR of about 7 to 12 cycles. TCRdb re-called the 5' RACE reads through MiXCR, storing one row per CDR3 protein. The sample gives about 1 million distinct CDR3 sequences, around 43% of which show up once; around 18% is in the top ten. Germline assignment: CDR1 MGHRA and CDR2 YSYEKL. The CDR3 loop spans 15 amino acids. J gave up 7 bases and V 1 base, and 2 bases lay outside the gene matches.

The sequence was collected from a woman in her fifties or sixties in good health. Material: blood. This sequence joins TRBV4-1 and TRBJ1-4; the match to TRBD1 covers 11 bases. CDR3 nucleotide sequence: TGCGCCAGCAGCCAAGCCGGGACAGGGGGTGAAAAACTGTTTTTT. It translates to CASSQAGTGGEKLFF.